The 24 T cell receptor beta chains presented below share a single source sample, sequenced in a study of CXCR3 chemokines and chemotherapy response in bladder cancer. TCRdb ran MiXCR on the PCR reads and lists one entry per CDR3 protein. Of approximately 13,000 distinct CDR3 sequences listed, around 12% were seen once; the top ten hold 25% to 30%. Sampling was carried out from a patient whose treatment included neoadjuvant chemotherapy. The receptors here all came from a human donor with bladder cancer that did not respond to neoadjuvant chemotherapy.

This clonotype was picked up many times. The chain joins TRBV20-1 to TRBJ1-6, with D perhaps matching TRBD1 (6 bases). The CDR3 loop spans 13 amino acids. Germline V gene sequence: CDR1 DFQATT, CDR2 SNEGSKA (reference sequence). Trimming cost V 6 bases and J 4 bases, with 10 bases left between them. CDR3 loop: CSAPDSYNSPLHF. CDR3 bases: TGCAGTGCCCCGGACAGTTATAATTCACCCCTCCACTTT.

The rearrangement uses TRBV6-2 or TRBV6-3 and TRBJ2-5; 14 bases fit TRBD2. Germline V CDR1 and CDR2: MNHEY, SVGEGT. The trim removed 5 bases at V and 1 base at J, leaving 6 bases unmatched. The CDR3 has 17 amino acids. The DNA of the CDR3 is TGTGCCAGCAGTCCCCCCGGACTAGCGGGGGGCCAAGAGACCCAGTACTTC. Protein: CASSPPGLAGGQETQYF.

This clonotype has at least ten counts. The J gene is TRBJ1-2, the V gene TRBV5-6, with D possibly matching TRBD1 (5 bases). The CDR3 is 13 amino acids. CDR1 and CDR2 from the germline V gene are SGHDT and YYEEEE. The germline V and J ends were trimmed by 1 base and 6 bases, with 10 bases remaining between them. CDR3 in amino acids: CASSLSGFDGYTF. DNA of the CDR3: TGTGCCAGCAGCTTGTCAGGGTTTGATGGCTACACCTTC.

This clonotype was seen at least ten times. The chain links TRBV7-2 to TRBJ1-1, with 7 bases matching TRBD1. The CDR3 runs to 13 residues. From germline, CDR1 is SGHTA and CDR2 FQGNSA. V dropped 1 base and J dropped 4; count of bases not matched to a gene: 0. The CDR3 nucleotides read TGTGCCAGCAGCTTAGACAGGGGCACTGAAGCTTTCTTT. Translating it yields CASSLDRGTEAFF.

This chain connects TRBV11-2 to TRBJ2-1, with 9 positions matching TRBD2. CDR3 length: 15 amino acids. Germline values: CDR1 SGHAT, CDR2 FQNNGV. J lost 9 bases, V lost 5 bases, and 11 bases had no gene match. CDR3 in DNA: TGTGCCAGCAGCCGGGGACTAGCTCATGCGGGTGAGCAGTTCTTC. Its translation is CASSRGLAHAGEQFF.

This clonotype has just a few counts. The chain joins TRBV20-1 to TRBJ2-1, with TRBD2 as a possible D gene (5 bases). The CDR3 has 14 amino acids. CDR1 is DFQATT and CDR2 is SNEGSKA in the germline V gene (reference sequence). The V and J ends lost 0 bases and 6 bases respectively, with 12 bases between them. This chain's CDR3 is CSARDRASSNEQFF. The CDR3 DNA is TGCAGTGCTAGAGATCGGGCTAGCAGCAATGAGCAGTTCTTC.

This clonotype was detected many times. The chain employs TRBV6-2 or TRBV6-3 and TRBJ2-3, with 10 bases matching TRBD1. The CDR3 is made up of 14 amino acids. Trimming cost V 6 bases and J 4 bases; bases outside gene matches: 4. Germline CDR1 and CDR2: MNHEY and SVGEGT. The CDR3 DNA reads as TGTGCCAGCAGGGACAGGGGGGGACCAGATACGCAGTATTTT. This sequence encodes CASRDRGGPDTQYF.

By proportion, this clonotype is medium-sized. This chain connects TRBV10-3 to TRBJ1-1; TRBD1 might be the D (5 bases). Trimming left V 2 bases short and J 9 bases short, with 16 bases between. In germline, CDR1 is ENHRY, CDR2 SYGVKD. This CDR3 is 14 amino acids long. CDR3 protein: CAISEGVGEGKAFF. The DNA for the CDR3 is TGTGCCATCAGTGAGGGGGTAGGAGAGGGGAAAGCTTTCTTT.

The V call is TRBV12-3 or TRBV12-4, the J call TRBJ2-3, with a possible D match to TRBD2 (5 bases). Trimming pared 8 bases from V and 4 bases from J, leaving 13 bases between. The CDR3 has 13 residues. The CDR3 DNA reads as TGTGCCAGCGGCTTTTACGGGGCAGATACGCAGTATTTT. Encoded protein: CASGFYGADTQYF.

This clonotype came up many times. The chain couples TRBV6-1 to TRBJ2-7; the match to TRBD2 covers 11 bases. Germline loops: CDR1 MNHNS, CDR2 SASEGT. This CDR3 region has 14 residues. The junction had 7 bases not matched to a gene; V was cut back by 10 bases and J by 2 bases. CDR3 protein: CATARLAGPYEQYF. Written as DNA, the CDR3 is TGTGCCACTGCCAGACTAGCGGGACCCTACGAGCAGTACTTC.

The J gene is TRBJ2-7, the V gene TRBV2; D remains unclear. The germline gives CDR1 SNHLY, CDR2 FYNNEI. Trimming removed 3 bases at V and 4 bases at J, with 19 bases between. The CDR3 spans 16 residues. This chain's CDR3 is CASSDKGTGVRYEQYF. In DNA form, the CDR3 reads TGTGCCAGCAGTGACAAGGGAACCGGCGTGCGGTACGAGCAGTACTTC.

Worth noting for this clonotype: A far bigger clonotype differs at one base, so this is likely a read error. V usage is TRBV6-1 and J usage is TRBJ1-2, with D maybe TRBD1 (6 bases). Trimming removed 11 bases from V and 6 bases from J, with 19 bases in between. The CDR3 totals 13 residues. The germline CDR1 and CDR2 sequences are MNHNS and SASEGT. The CDR3 DNA reads as TGTGCCTTCAGCCATACAGGGAGTAATGGCTACACCTTC. Translated, it gives CAFSHTGSNGYTF.

This clonotype was counted a few times. A far larger clone is off by one base, so a read error is likely. The genes are TRBV10-3 and TRBJ1-1; the D is unclear. This CDR3 contains 12 residues. CDR1 and CDR2 from the germline V gene are ENHRY and SYGVKD. The V end lost 5 bases, the J end lost 6 bases, and 10 bases lay between the germline ends. The CDR3 protein is CAISYGMAEAFF. The CDR3 nucleotides read TGTGCCATCAGTTACGGTATGGCTGAAGCTTTCTTT.

This clonotype was seen at least ten times. The genes are TRBV7-2 and TRBJ2-6; D may be TRBD2 (5 bases). CDR3 length equals 15 residues. CDR1 is SGHTA, CDR2 FQGNSA, per germline. V dropped 2 bases and J dropped 3 bases, with 8 bases sitting between them. The chain's CDR3 is CASSLHRGGANVLTF. The CDR3 coding sequence is TGTGCCAGCAGCTTACACCGGGGTGGGGCCAACGTCCTGACTTTC.

This clonotype has a count of ten or more. The chain is built from TRBV6-1 and TRBJ2-7; D gene unclear. This CDR3 contains 12 residues. Germline V CDR1 and CDR2: MNHNS, SASEGT. V was cut by 2 bases and J by 9 bases, with 11 bases left in between. CDR3 nucleotides: TGTGCCAGCAGTGAATCCACCTTCCGGCAGTACTTC. Its translation: CASSESTFRQYF.

For this clonotype: A read error is possible here, since a much larger clone lies one base away. Likely a read error: the CDR3 ends without its conserved phenylalanine or tryptophan. This chain uses TRBV6-5 with TRBJ2-5; 8 nucleotides align to TRBD1. The V and J ends lost 7 bases and 5 bases, in that order; junction bases with no gene match: 6. The CDR3 runs 13 residues. Germline loops: CDR1 MNHEY, CDR2 SVGAGI. CDR3 nucleotide sequence: TGTGCCAGCAAACAGACAGGGGTGGAGACCCAGTACTAC. Amino acids: CASKQTGVETQYY.

The chain uses TRBV9 and TRBJ1-4; 7 bases agree with TRBD1. Per the germline V gene, CDR1 is SGDLS and CDR2 is YYNGEE. The CDR3 consists of 15 residues. With 3 bases clipped from V and 8 bases from J, the junction kept 10 bases outside the gene matches. CDR3 DNA: TGTGCCAGCAGCGCCCCGGCAGGGGGGAGAGAAAAACTGTTTTTT. It specifies CASSAPAGGREKLFF.

This clonotype was detected many times. The rearrangement uses TRBV19 and TRBJ1-1, with D perhaps TRBD1 (6 bases). V shed 5 bases and J shed 0 bases, with 16 bases lying between them. The germline CDR1 and CDR2 sequences are LNHDA and SQIVND (reference sequence). The CDR3 is made up of 16 amino acids. CDR3 residues: CASSPSTGALNTEAFF. CDR3 DNA sequence: TGTGCCAGTAGTCCCTCAACGGGGGCCCTGAACACTGAAGCTTTCTTT.

This rearrangement joins TRBV12-3 or TRBV12-4 to TRBJ1-3, with 9 bases identical to TRBD1. The CDR3 consists of 16 residues. Losses at the gene ends were 3 bases for V and 0 bases for J; bases not matched to a gene: 3. CDR3 protein: CASSFGQGSSGNTIYF. CDR3 coding DNA: TGTGCCAGCAGTTTTGGACAGGGGAGCTCTGGAAACACCATATATTTT.

This clonotype is labeled medium-sized. The genes are TRBV6-2 or TRBV6-3 and TRBJ2-2; D unclear. Trimming left V 0 bases short and J 2 bases short, with 7 bases between. From germline, CDR1 is MNHEY and CDR2 SVGEGT. CDR3 size: 15 residues. In DNA, the CDR3 is TGTGCCAGCAGTTACTCGATAGGTAACACCGGGGAGCTGTTTTTT. The encoded protein is CASSYSIGNTGELFF.

This clonotype was observed at least ten times. The genes are TRBV27 and TRBJ1-4, with 8 bases fitting TRBD1. CDR3 length: 15 residues. V lost 1 base, J lost 7 bases, and 5 bases stayed unmatched. Per the germline V gene, CDR1 is MNHEY and CDR2 is SMNVEV (reference sequence). The chain's CDR3 is CASSLLGRGREKLFF. In nucleotides, the CDR3 is TGTGCCAGCAGTTTATTGGGCAGGGGGCGTGAAAAACTGTTTTTT.

This clonotype is medium-sized (0.01 to 0.1%). The chain links TRBV24-1 to TRBJ2-3; D unclear. V lost 4 bases and J 0 bases, leaving 1 base between the germline ends. CDR3 size: 12 residues. The V gene's germline CDR1 is KGHDR and CDR2 SFDVKD. CDR3 in DNA: TGTGCCACCAGTGAGAGCACAGATACGCAGTATTTT. Translation: CATSESTDTQYF.

This chain links TRBV30 with TRBJ1-2; 8 positions agree with TRBD1. Per the germline V gene, CDR1 is GTSNPN and CDR2 is SVGIG (reference sequence). This CDR3 is 13 amino acids long. V was clipped by 2 bases and J by 6 bases; unmatched bases: 5. The CDR3 loop reads CAWSPTGQDGYTF. In nucleotides, the CDR3 is TGTGCCTGGAGTCCGACGGGACAGGATGGCTACACCTTC. Full variable domain (missing parts from reference TRBV30 and TRBJ1-2): SQTIHQWPATLVQPVGSPLSLECTVEGTSNPNLYWYRQAAGRGLQLLFYSVGIGQISSEVPQNLSASRPQDRQFILSSKKLLLSDSGFYLCAWSPTGQDGYTFGSGTRLTVV.

This clonotype is medium-sized within its sample. This chain connects TRBV6-2 or TRBV6-3 to TRBJ1-1, with a weak D call TRBD1 (6 bases). Germline V lookup: CDR1 MNHEY, CDR2 SVGEGT. V was shortened by 5 bases and J by 3 bases, with 10 bases between the two germline ends. The CDR3 spans 13 residues. The DNA for the CDR3 is TGTGCCAGCAGTCGACAGGAACACACTGAAGCTTTCTTT. Encoded protein: CASSRQEHTEAFF.